The rows below give T cell receptor beta chains drawn from one sample of a study of shared clonotypes between healthy human individuals. Clones were read by immunoSEQ multiplex PCR, and TCRdb kept only the in-frame ones, dropping some. The table has millions of clones, about 94% seen once. Sequenced: naive CD8+ T cells sorted from blood. The receptors here all came from a man aged 18 to 30 in good health. The CDR3 runs from the conserved cysteine through the conserved F or W. Fields, in order: J gene, V gene, D gene, clone size, CDR3 DNA, CDR3 protein. A D gene is named only where the DNA matches it firmly. Clone sizes are given selectively: once, few, many, or a class where the clone is expanded.

j_call: TRBJ1-1; v_call: TRBV27; d_call: NA; clone_size: NA; cdr3_nt: TGTGCCAGCAGTTTCGAATCTCGGGGGATGAACACTGAAGCTTTCTTT; cdr3_aa: CASSFESRGMNTEAFF
j_call: TRBJ2-1; v_call: TRBV5-1; d_call: TRBD2; clone_size: NA; cdr3_nt: TGCGCCAGCAGTGCTAGCCTAGCGGGGTTATTAAGCTCCTACAATGAGCAGTTCTTC; cdr3_aa: CASSASLAGLLSSYNEQFF
j_call: TRBJ2-3; v_call: TRBV7-2; d_call: NA; clone_size: NA; cdr3_nt: TGTGCCAGCAGCTTAGGGGGGAACAAATACACAGATACGCAGTATTTT; cdr3_aa: CASSLGGNKYTDTQYF
j_call: TRBJ2-7; v_call: TRBV7-9; d_call: TRBD2; clone_size: NA; cdr3_nt: TGTGCCAGCAGCTTAGCTATCGGGGGGAACGAGCAGTACTTC; cdr3_aa: CASSLAIGGNEQYF
j_call: TRBJ2-7; v_call: TRBV7-9; d_call: TRBD2; clone_size: NA; cdr3_nt: TGTGCCAGCAGCCGAGTCCTAGCGGGAAACTACGAGCAGTACTTC; cdr3_aa: CASSRVLAGNYEQYF
j_call: TRBJ2-1; v_call: TRBV6-6; d_call: NA; clone_size: few; cdr3_nt: TGTGCCAGCAGTCCCCTAGAAACAGAGCAGTTCTTC; cdr3_aa: CASSPLETEQFF
j_call: TRBJ2-1; v_call: TRBV6-1; d_call: NA; clone_size: NA; cdr3_nt: TGTGCCAGCAGCCCCGGGAGAATGTCCTACAATGAGCAGTTCTTC; cdr3_aa: CASSPGRMSYNEQFF
j_call: TRBJ2-3; v_call: TRBV27; d_call: TRBD2; clone_size: once; cdr3_nt: TGTGCCAGCAGTTTAGGGGGGGACGGTGCAGATACGCAGTATTTT; cdr3_aa: CASSLGGDGADTQYF
j_call: TRBJ1-4; v_call: TRBV29-1; d_call: NA; clone_size: NA; cdr3_nt: TGCAGCGTTGGAGCTGCAACTAATGAAAAACTGTTTTTT; cdr3_aa: CSVGAATNEKLFF
j_call: TRBJ2-7; v_call: TRBV9; d_call: TRBD2; clone_size: NA; cdr3_nt: TGTGCCAGCAGCGTAGGGGGACGGGGACTAGCGGGGATCTACGAGCAGTACTTC; cdr3_aa: CASSVGGRGLAGIYEQYF
j_call: TRBJ2-2; v_call: TRBV10-1; d_call: NA; clone_size: few; cdr3_nt: TGCGCCAGCAGCGCTCTGAACGCCGGTAACGGGGAGCTGTTTTTT; cdr3_aa: CASSALNAGNGELFF
j_call: TRBJ2-2; v_call: TRBV4-3; d_call: NA; clone_size: NA; cdr3_nt: TGCGCCAGCAGCCAAGATGCGAGGGCCAACACCGGGGAGCTGTTTTTT; cdr3_aa: CASSQDARANTGELFF
j_call: TRBJ2-3; v_call: TRBV9; d_call: TRBD2; clone_size: NA; cdr3_nt: TGTGCCAGCAGCGCCCTAGCGGGGGGGGGCACAGATACGCAGTATTTT; cdr3_aa: CASSALAGGGTDTQYF
j_call: TRBJ2-7; v_call: TRBV5-1; d_call: NA; clone_size: NA; cdr3_nt: TGCGCCAGCAGCTTTCTTCCCGGCGACGAGCAGTACTTC; cdr3_aa: CASSFLPGDEQYF
j_call: TRBJ1-6; v_call: TRBV4-1; d_call: NA; clone_size: NA; cdr3_nt: TGCGCCAGCAGCCAAGGGGGAGCTACAGGCTCACCCCTCCACTTT; cdr3_aa: CASSQGGATGSPLHF
j_call: TRBJ2-1; v_call: TRBV4-1; d_call: NA; clone_size: NA; cdr3_nt: TGCGCCAGCAGCCAAGCAACTAGCCGACCCTCCTCCTACAATGAGCAGTTCTTC; cdr3_aa: CASSQATSRPSSYNEQFF
j_call: TRBJ2-3; v_call: TRBV6-1; d_call: TRBD2; clone_size: NA; cdr3_nt: TGTGCCAGCAGTGGGGCCCTAGCGGGAGTAACAGATACGCAGTATTTT; cdr3_aa: CASSGALAGVTDTQYF
j_call: TRBJ2-7; v_call: TRBV27; d_call: TRBD1; clone_size: NA; cdr3_nt: TGTGCCAGCAGTTTGACAGGGGGGATTTACGAGCAGTACTTC; cdr3_aa: CASSLTGGIYEQYF
j_call: TRBJ1-4; v_call: TRBV11-2; d_call: NA; clone_size: NA; cdr3_nt: TGTGCCAGCAGCTTGGGAGGGGAAAAACTGTTTTTT; cdr3_aa: CASSLGGEKLFF
j_call: TRBJ2-1; v_call: TRBV29-1; d_call: NA; clone_size: NA; cdr3_nt: TGCAGCTTCGGGACTCTAGGGGACAATGAGCAGTTCTTC; cdr3_aa: CSFGTLGDNEQFF
j_call: TRBJ2-3; v_call: TRBV19; d_call: NA; clone_size: NA; cdr3_nt: TGTGCCAGTACCTTGACTAGTTCCACAGATACGCAGTATTTT; cdr3_aa: CASTLTSSTDTQYF
j_call: TRBJ2-7; v_call: TRBV7-9; d_call: NA; clone_size: NA; cdr3_nt: TGTGCCACCGCCATCACCACGGGAGTGTACGAGCAGTACTTC; cdr3_aa: CATAITTGVYEQYF
j_call: TRBJ2-2; v_call: TRBV13; d_call: TRBD1; clone_size: NA; cdr3_nt: TGTGCCAGCAGCCTCCCCCAGGGACAGGGGGGGAAAGTGAACACCGGGGAGCTGTTTTTT; cdr3_aa: CASSLPQGQGGKVNTGELFF
j_call: TRBJ1-6; v_call: TRBV7-9; d_call: NA; clone_size: once; cdr3_nt: TGTGCCAGCAGCTTAGAGAGGGAGGCACCCCTCCACTTT; cdr3_aa: CASSLEREAPLHF
j_call: TRBJ2-1; v_call: TRBV7-6; d_call: TRBD1; clone_size: once; cdr3_nt: TGTGCCAGCAGCTCGACAGGGAAGGATGAGCAGTTCTTC; cdr3_aa: CASSSTGKDEQFF
j_call: TRBJ2-1; v_call: TRBV27; d_call: TRBD1; clone_size: NA; cdr3_nt: TGTGCCAGCAGTGCGCTGACAGGGAATTACTACAATGAGCAGTTCTTC; cdr3_aa: CASSALTGNYYNEQFF
j_call: TRBJ2-1; v_call: TRBV11-2; d_call: TRBD1; clone_size: NA; cdr3_nt: TGTGCCAGCAGCCCCGACAGGGACTACAATGAGCAGTTCTTC; cdr3_aa: CASSPDRDYNEQFF
j_call: TRBJ1-3; v_call: TRBV11-2; d_call: NA; clone_size: once; cdr3_nt: TGTGCCAGCAGCGTCTCCCAGGGTGCTGGAAACACCATATATTTT; cdr3_aa: CASSVSQGAGNTIYF
j_call: TRBJ2-1; v_call: TRBV27; d_call: NA; clone_size: NA; cdr3_nt: TGTGCCAGCAGTTTATCCTACGGGAGCTCCTACAATGAGCAGTTCTTC; cdr3_aa: CASSLSYGSSYNEQFF
j_call: TRBJ2-5; v_call: TRBV27; d_call: NA; clone_size: NA; cdr3_nt: TGTGCCAGCAGTTTATGGGGCGCCCAAGAGACCCAGTACTTC; cdr3_aa: CASSLWGAQETQYF
j_call: TRBJ2-3; v_call: TRBV2; d_call: TRBD1; clone_size: NA; cdr3_nt: TGTGCCAGCAGTGCTTTTACAGGGGGCGTTGATACGCAGTATTTT; cdr3_aa: CASSAFTGGVDTQYF
j_call: TRBJ2-1; v_call: TRBV19; d_call: NA; clone_size: NA; cdr3_nt: TGTGCCAGTAGTCCCACCTGGTACAATGAGCAGTTCTTC; cdr3_aa: CASSPTWYNEQFF
j_call: TRBJ2-5; v_call: TRBV11-2; d_call: NA; clone_size: once; cdr3_nt: TGTGCCAGCAGCCCCGGTATGGCCGCAGAGGTTGAGACCCAGTACTTC; cdr3_aa: CASSPGMAAEVETQYF
j_call: TRBJ2-2; v_call: TRBV5-5; d_call: NA; clone_size: NA; cdr3_nt: TGTGCCAGCAGCTTTCCGCAGGGAATACACACCGGGGAGCTGTTTTTT; cdr3_aa: CASSFPQGIHTGELFF
j_call: TRBJ2-5; v_call: TRBV9; d_call: TRBD2; clone_size: few; cdr3_nt: TGTGCCAGCAGCGTAGAAACTAGCGTGGGGGAGACCCAGTACTTC; cdr3_aa: CASSVETSVGETQYF
j_call: TRBJ2-7; v_call: TRBV7-2; d_call: TRBD2; clone_size: NA; cdr3_nt: TGTGCCAGCAGCTTGGCGTCCCTAGCGGGAGGGGCCTACGAGCAGTACTTC; cdr3_aa: CASSLASLAGGAYEQYF